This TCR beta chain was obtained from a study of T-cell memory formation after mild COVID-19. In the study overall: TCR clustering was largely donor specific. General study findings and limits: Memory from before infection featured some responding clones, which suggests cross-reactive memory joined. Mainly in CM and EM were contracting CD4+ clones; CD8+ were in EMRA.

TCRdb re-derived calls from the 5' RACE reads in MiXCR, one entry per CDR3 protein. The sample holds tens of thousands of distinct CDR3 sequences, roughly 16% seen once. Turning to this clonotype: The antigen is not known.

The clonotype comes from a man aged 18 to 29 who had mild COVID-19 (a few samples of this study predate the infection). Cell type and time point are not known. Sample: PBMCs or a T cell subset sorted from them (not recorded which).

Here the CDR3 reads CSARDRDSNSPLHF. The CDR3 DNA reads TGCAGTGCTAGAGATCGGGATTCGAATTCACCCCTCCACTTT. The V call is TRBV20-1, the J call TRBJ1-6; D unclear. V was clipped by 0 bases and J by 7 bases, with 10 bases between them. The germline CDR1 and CDR2 sequences are DFQATT and SNEGSKA (reference sequence). The CDR3 is 14 amino acids.